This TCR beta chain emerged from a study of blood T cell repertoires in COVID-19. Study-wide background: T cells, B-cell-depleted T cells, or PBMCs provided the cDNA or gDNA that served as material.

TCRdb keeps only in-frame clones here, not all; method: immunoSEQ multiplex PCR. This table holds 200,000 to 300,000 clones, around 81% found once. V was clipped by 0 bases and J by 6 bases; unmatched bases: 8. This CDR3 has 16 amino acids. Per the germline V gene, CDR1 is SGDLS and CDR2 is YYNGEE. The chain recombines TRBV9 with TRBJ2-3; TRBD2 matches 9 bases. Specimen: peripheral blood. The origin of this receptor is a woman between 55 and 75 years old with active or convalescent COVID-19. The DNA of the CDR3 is TGTGCCAGCAGCGTAGGGGCTAGCGGGGCGGTGGATACGCAGTATTTT. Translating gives CASSVGASGAVDTQYF.